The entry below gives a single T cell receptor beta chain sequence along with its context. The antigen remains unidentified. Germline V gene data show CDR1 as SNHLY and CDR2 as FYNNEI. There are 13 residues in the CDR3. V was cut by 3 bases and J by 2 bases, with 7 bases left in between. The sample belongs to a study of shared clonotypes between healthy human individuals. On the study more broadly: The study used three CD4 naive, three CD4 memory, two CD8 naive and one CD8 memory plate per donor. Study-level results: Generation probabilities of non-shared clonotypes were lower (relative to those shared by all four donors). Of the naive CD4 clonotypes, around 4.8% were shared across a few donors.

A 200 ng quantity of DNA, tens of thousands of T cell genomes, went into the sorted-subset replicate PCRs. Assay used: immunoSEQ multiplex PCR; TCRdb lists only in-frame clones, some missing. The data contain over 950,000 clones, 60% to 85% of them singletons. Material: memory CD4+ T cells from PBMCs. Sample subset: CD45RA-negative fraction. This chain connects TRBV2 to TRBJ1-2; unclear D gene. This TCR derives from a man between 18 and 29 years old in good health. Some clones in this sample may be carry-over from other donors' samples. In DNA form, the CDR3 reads TGTGCCAGCAGTGATAACAGCAACTATGGCTACACCTTC. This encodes CASSDNSNYGYTF.